These T cell receptor beta chains were read from a single sample in a study of shared clonotypes between healthy human individuals. Assay used: immunoSEQ multiplex PCR; TCRdb lists only in-frame clones, some missing. The sample lists over a million clones, about three quarters occurring once. Specimen: memory CD4+ T cells sorted from blood. These receptor sequences come from a man between 18 and 29 years old in good health. Each CDR3 is given with its conserved first and last residue. D genes are given only for firm matches. Expanded clones get a size class; other rows say once, few or many, or leave the size out.

TRBV21-1	TRBJ1-3	.	.	CASESWKYPRSGNTIYF	TGTGCCAGCGAGTCGTGGAAATACCCCCGCTCTGGAAACACCATATATTTT
TRBV5-1	TRBJ1-2	.	TRBD1	CASSFGQGYGYTF	TGCGCCAGCAGCTTTGGACAGGGCTATGGCTACACCTTC
TRBV6-1	TRBJ1-6	.	.	CASIGGLGSPLHF	TGTGCCAGCATCGGGGGATTGGGTTCACCCCTCCACTTT
TRBV9	TRBJ1-4	.	.	CASSRGGVTNEKLFF	TGTGCCAGCAGCCGGGGGGGCGTTACTAATGAAAAACTGTTTTTT
TRBV27	TRBJ1-6	.	TRBD1	CASTLKQGGLMDYNSPLHF	TGTGCCAGCACTCTGAAACAGGGGGGTTTAATGGACTATAATTCACCCCTCCACTTT
TRBV12-5	TRBJ2-7	once	.	CASGLNSYEQYF	TGTGCTAGTGGTTTGAACTCCTACGAGCAGTACTTC
TRBV7-9	TRBJ2-1	.	.	CASTTGGGGSIDEQFF	TGTGCCAGCACCACCGGGGGTGGCGGGTCAATCGATGAGCAGTTCTTC
TRBV11-3	TRBJ2-1	.	.	CASSSGTSSFDEQFF	TGTGCCAGCAGTTCCGGGACAAGCAGCTTTGATGAGCAGTTCTTC
TRBV7-8	TRBJ2-4	.	TRBD2	CASSLVAGIQYF	TGTGCCAGCAGCTTAGTAGCGGGCATTCAGTACTTC
TRBV28	TRBJ1-2	.	TRBD1	CASTPGGYGYTF	TGTGCCAGCACTCCAGGGGGGTATGGCTACACCTTC
TRBV30	TRBJ1-4	.	TRBD1	CAWSVQQGALGEKLFF	TGTGCCTGGAGCGTCCAACAGGGGGCCCTAGGTGAAAAACTGTTTTTT
TRBV7-9	TRBJ2-3	few	TRBD2	CASARVAGADTQYF	TGTGCCAGCGCCCGGGTAGCGGGAGCAGATACGCAGTATTTT
TRBV4-2	TRBJ1-5	.	.	CASSQGSLNQPQHF	TGTGCCAGCAGCCAGGGGAGCTTAAATCAGCCCCAGCATTTT
TRBV2	TRBJ2-1	.	TRBD2	CASNPGLVRNNEQFF	TGTGCCAGCAATCCGGGACTAGTAAGGAACAATGAGCAGTTCTTC
TRBV28	TRBJ2-2	.	.	CASSLYGTGELFF	TGTGCCAGCAGTTTATACGGCACCGGGGAGCTGTTTTTT
TRBV25-1	TRBJ2-1	.	.	CASSLLGASYNEQFF	TGTGCCAGCAGCTTACTAGGAGCCTCCTACAATGAGCAGTTCTTC
TRBV2	TRBJ2-2	.	.	CASSEVSWTEFTGELFF	TGTGCCAGCAGCGAGGTCTCCTGGACAGAATTTACCGGGGAGCTGTTTTTT
TRBV5-1	TRBJ2-5	.	.	CASSLGHEQGTQYF	TGCGCCAGCAGCTTGGGCCACGAGCAAGGGACCCAGTACTTC
TRBV7-2	TRBJ1-2	.	TRBD1	CASSPGQGYYGYTF	TGTGCCAGCAGCCCTGGACAGGGTTACTATGGCTACACCTTC
TRBV18	TRBJ1-1	.	TRBD1	CASSPGRGQTEAFF	TGTGCCAGCTCACCGGGCAGGGGGCAGACTGAAGCTTTCTTT
TRBV30	TRBJ2-3	.	.	CAWSLGGHNTDTQYF	TGTGCCTGGAGCTTGGGCGGACACAACACAGATACGCAGTATTTT
TRBV2	TRBJ2-3	.	.	CASRLRDGDTDTQYF	TGTGCCAGCAGATTACGGGACGGAGACACAGATACGCAGTATTTT
TRBV11-2	TRBJ1-6	.	.	CASSLSGSHTSPLHF	TGTGCCAGCAGCTTATCGGGCAGCCATACCTCACCCCTCCACTTT
TRBV28	TRBJ2-1	.	TRBD1	CASSLEQGVKQFF	TGTGCCAGCAGTTTGGAACAGGGGGTAAAGCAGTTCTTC
TRBV2	TRBJ1-5	.	.	CASSPDRTNQPQHF	TGTGCCAGCAGTCCGGACCGAACCAATCAGCCCCAGCATTTT
TRBV7-9	TRBJ1-1	.	.	CASSLDSGRTEAFF	TGTGCCAGCAGCTTAGATTCAGGGAGAACTGAAGCTTTCTTT
TRBV5-6	TRBJ2-3	.	.	CASSLALLTLTQYF	TGTGCCAGCAGCTTGGCCCTGCTAACCTTAACGCAGTATTTT
TRBV11-2	TRBJ2-3	.	.	CASSAQGQADTQYF	TGTGCCAGCAGCGCCCAGGGTCAGGCAGATACGCAGTATTTT
TRBV7-9	TRBJ1-2	.	.	CASSLVTLQMGNYGYTF	TGTGCCAGCAGCTTAGTTACCCTCCAAATGGGTAACTATGGCTACACCTTC
TRBV5-1	TRBJ2-2	few	TRBD1	CASATTGAGTGELFF	TGCGCCAGCGCCACCACAGGGGCAGGGACCGGGGAGCTGTTTTTT
TRBV6-1	TRBJ1-2	once	TRBD1	CASSLVGQGALGYTF	TGTGCCAGCAGTTTGGTGGGACAGGGGGCGCTTGGCTACACCTTC
TRBV5-1	TRBJ1-1	few	.	CASSLDGGAGTEAFF	TGCGCCAGCAGCTTGGATGGTGGGGCGGGCACTGAAGCTTTCTTT
TRBV19	TRBJ1-1	few	.	CASSASGLTNTEAFF	TGTGCCAGTAGTGCATCGGGACTGACGAACACTGAAGCTTTCTTT
TRBV6-4	TRBJ2-7	.	.	CASLGRAYEQYF	TGTGCCAGCCTGGGACGGGCCTACGAGCAGTACTTC
TRBV15	TRBJ1-2	.	TRBD1	CATSITTGGGYGYTF	TGTGCCACCAGCATAACGACAGGGGGCGGCTATGGCTACACCTTC
TRBV11-3	TRBJ2-5	.	TRBD1	CASSPGQQETQYF	TGTGCCAGCAGCCCGGGACAGCAAGAGACCCAGTACTTC
TRBV2	TRBJ1-4	.	.	CASGEGRLNEKLFF	TGTGCCAGCGGGGAGGGACGGCTTAATGAAAAACTGTTTTTT
TRBV6-4	TRBJ2-3	few	.	CASSLTGRTDTQYF	TGTGCCAGCAGCCTGACTGGCAGGACAGATACGCAGTATTTT
TRBV9	TRBJ1-6	once	.	CASSGRDTRNNSPLHF	TGTGCCAGCAGCGGCCGGGACACTAGAAATAATTCACCCCTCCACTTT
TRBV5-1	TRBJ2-1	.	TRBD1	CASSSWDRDSEQFF	TGCGCCAGCAGCTCCTGGGACAGGGATAGTGAGCAGTTCTTC
TRBV27	TRBJ2-7	.	.	CASITELQGHPYEQYF	TGTGCCAGCATTACTGAACTACAGGGTCACCCCTACGAGCAGTACTTC
TRBV2	TRBJ2-7	.	TRBD2	CASNLAGPSYEQYF	TGTGCCAGCAACCTAGCGGGACCATCCTACGAGCAGTACTTC
TRBV4-1	TRBJ2-1	.	.	CASSQRGRVGNEQFF	TGCGCCAGCAGCCAAAGGGGTAGGGTAGGCAATGAGCAGTTCTTC
TRBV4-1	TRBJ1-6	once	.	CASSQEGGYGSPLHF	TGCGCCAGCAGCCAAGAGGGGGGGTATGGTTCACCCCTCCACTTT
TRBV11-3	TRBJ2-1	.	TRBD1	CASSLETGVGNEQFF	TGTGCCAGCAGCTTAGAGACAGGGGTAGGAAATGAGCAGTTCTTC
TRBV5-1	TRBJ2-7	.	.	CASRGVTSYEQYF	TGCGCCAGCAGGGGGGTTACCTCCTACGAGCAGTACTTC
TRBV6-5	TRBJ2-6	.	.	CASITPPGANVLTF	TGTGCCAGCATCACTCCCCCTGGGGCCAACGTCCTGACTTTC
TRBV30	TRBJ1-6	few	.	CAWSVEAGTGSPLHF	TGTGCCTGGAGTGTTGAGGCAGGGACGGGTTCACCCCTCCACTTT
TRBV5-1	TRBJ1-2	once	TRBD1	CASSLGTGGETANYGYTF	TGCGCCAGCAGCTTGGGGACAGGGGGCGAAACGGCTAACTATGGCTACACCTTC
TRBV6-1	TRBJ2-3	.	TRBD1	CASSDPGQGGPDTQYF	TGTGCCAGCAGTGACCCGGGACAGGGGGGGCCAGATACGCAGTATTTT
TRBV5-1	TRBJ2-2	.	TRBD2	CASSLVPLTSRSTGELFF	TGCGCCAGCAGCTTGGTGCCGTTGACTAGCCGTAGCACCGGGGAGCTGTTTTTT
TRBV10-3	TRBJ2-5	.	.	CAISSGTTSETQYF	TGTGCCATCAGCTCCGGGACCACTTCGGAGACCCAGTACTTC
TRBV20-1	TRBJ2-3	few	.	CSPFTDTQYF	TGCAGTCCTTTCACAGATACGCAGTATTTT
TRBV7-6	TRBJ2-3	.	.	CASSLITGSTNTDTQYF	TGTGCCAGCAGCCTCATAACAGGGTCCACTAACACAGATACGCAGTATTTT